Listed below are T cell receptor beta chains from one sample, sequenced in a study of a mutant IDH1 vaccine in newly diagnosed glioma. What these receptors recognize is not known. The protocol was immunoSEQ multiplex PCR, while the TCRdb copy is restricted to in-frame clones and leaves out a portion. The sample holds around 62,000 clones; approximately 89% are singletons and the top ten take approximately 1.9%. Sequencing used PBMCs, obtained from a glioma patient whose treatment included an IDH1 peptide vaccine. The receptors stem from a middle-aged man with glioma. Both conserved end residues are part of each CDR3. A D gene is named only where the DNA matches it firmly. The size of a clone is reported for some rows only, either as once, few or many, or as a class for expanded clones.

cdr3_nt: TGCAGTGCGGGAAGTGGAAACACCATATATTTT
cdr3_aa: CSAGSGNTIYF
j_call: TRBJ1-3
d_call: -
clone_size: -
v_call: TRBV20-1

cdr3_nt: TGTGCCACCAGCAGACCTCCCGAGACCCAGTACTTC
cdr3_aa: CATSRPPETQYF
j_call: TRBJ2-5
d_call: -
clone_size: -
v_call: TRBV15

cdr3_nt: TGCGCCAGCAGCAGGGGACTAGCGGGAGCGGAGCAGTTCTTC
cdr3_aa: CASSRGLAGAEQFF
j_call: TRBJ2-1
d_call: TRBD2
clone_size: -
v_call: TRBV5-1

cdr3_nt: TGTGCCAGCAGCGTCGGGGGACTAGCGGGAGGATACAATGAGCAGTTCTTC
cdr3_aa: CASSVGGLAGGYNEQFF
j_call: TRBJ2-1
d_call: TRBD2
clone_size: -
v_call: TRBV9

cdr3_nt: TGTGCCAGCAGCCGTACAGGGGGCTATACCTATCGTGCGAACACCGGGGAGCTGTTTTTT
cdr3_aa: CASSRTGGYTYRANTGELFF
j_call: TRBJ2-2
d_call: TRBD1
clone_size: -
v_call: TRBV28

cdr3_nt: TGTGCCAGCAGTTTCCGGACAGGGGAAGAGACCCAGTACTTC
cdr3_aa: CASSFRTGEETQYF
j_call: TRBJ2-5
d_call: TRBD1
clone_size: -
v_call: TRBV28

cdr3_nt: TGTGCCAGCAGCTTCCCGGGAGAAGTAGATACGCAGTATTTT
cdr3_aa: CASSFPGEVDTQYF
j_call: TRBJ2-3
d_call: -
clone_size: -
v_call: TRBV5-4

cdr3_nt: TGTGCCAGCAGCCCCGGCAGCCTAGGTGTGCAGCCCCAGCATTTT
cdr3_aa: CASSPGSLGVQPQHF
j_call: TRBJ1-5
d_call: -
clone_size: -
v_call: TRBV6-5

cdr3_nt: TGTGCCAGCAGCGCTGTTAGGGGGGACTATGGCTACACCTTC
cdr3_aa: CASSAVRGDYGYTF
j_call: TRBJ1-2
d_call: -
clone_size: few
v_call: TRBV11-2

cdr3_nt: TGTGCCAGCAGCCTTAGCCTCCGGACTAGCGGTTTCACAGATACGCAGTATTTT
cdr3_aa: CASSLSLRTSGFTDTQYF
j_call: TRBJ2-3
d_call: TRBD2
clone_size: -
v_call: TRBV9

cdr3_nt: TGTGCCAGCAGTGAATGGGCTAGCGGGAAGTGGGGCACAGATACGCAGTATTTT
cdr3_aa: CASSEWASGKWGTDTQYF
j_call: TRBJ2-3
d_call: TRBD2
clone_size: -
v_call: TRBV2

cdr3_nt: TGTGCCAGCAGCCAGGGGCGGCTGAATGAGCAGTTCTTC
cdr3_aa: CASSQGRLNEQFF
j_call: TRBJ2-1
d_call: -
clone_size: -
v_call: TRBV28

cdr3_nt: TGTGCCAGCAGCCCCATCCTGACCGGGGAGCTGTTTTTT
cdr3_aa: CASSPILTGELFF
j_call: TRBJ2-2
d_call: -
clone_size: -
v_call: TRBV7-9

cdr3_nt: TGTGCCAGCAACGTCCCAGGGGGTAATGAAAAACTGTTTTTT
cdr3_aa: CASNVPGGNEKLFF
j_call: TRBJ1-4
d_call: TRBD1
clone_size: -
v_call: TRBV5-8

cdr3_nt: TGTGCCAGCAGTATTTCCTCCTACGAGCAGTACTTC
cdr3_aa: CASSISSYEQYF
j_call: TRBJ2-7
d_call: -
clone_size: -
v_call: TRBV28

cdr3_nt: TGTGCCACCAGCAGAGTTCGGGGGGGGCCGAACACCGGGGAGCTGTTTTTT
cdr3_aa: CATSRVRGGPNTGELFF
j_call: TRBJ2-2
d_call: TRBD2
clone_size: -
v_call: TRBV15

cdr3_nt: TGTGCCAGCAGCAACGAAGGTCAGCCCCAGCATTTT
cdr3_aa: CASSNEGQPQHF
j_call: TRBJ1-5
d_call: -
clone_size: -
v_call: TRBV7-9

cdr3_nt: TGTGCCAGCAGTTCCGCGGCAGGGGGGCCGAATGAGCAGTTCTTC
cdr3_aa: CASSSAAGGPNEQFF
j_call: TRBJ2-1
d_call: -
clone_size: -
v_call: TRBV6-5

cdr3_nt: TGTGCCAGCAGCTTTAACCGGGACACTGAAGCTTTCTTT
cdr3_aa: CASSFNRDTEAFF
j_call: TRBJ1-1
d_call: -
clone_size: -
v_call: TRBV11-2

cdr3_nt: TGCGCCAGCAGCCAGGGACAGGGGGCCCACAATGAGCAGTTCTTC
cdr3_aa: CASSQGQGAHNEQFF
j_call: TRBJ2-1
d_call: TRBD1
clone_size: -
v_call: TRBV5-1

cdr3_nt: TGCGCCAGCAGCTTGGTCGTTTTGGACAGGACGATGAACACTGAAGCTTTCTTT
cdr3_aa: CASSLVVLDRTMNTEAFF
j_call: TRBJ1-1
d_call: TRBD1
clone_size: -
v_call: TRBV5-1

cdr3_nt: TGTGCCAGCAGTGGGGGACAGGTTTTTTTTGGCTACACCTTC
cdr3_aa: CASSGGQVFFGYTF
j_call: TRBJ1-2
d_call: TRBD1
clone_size: -
v_call: TRBV28

cdr3_nt: TGTGCCAGTAGTAACCCGAGACAGGGCCGCGGCACTGAAGCTTTCTTT
cdr3_aa: CASSNPRQGRGTEAFF
j_call: TRBJ1-1
d_call: TRBD1
clone_size: -
v_call: TRBV19

cdr3_nt: TGTGCCAGCAGCGTAGCGGGGCACACTGAAGCTTTCTTT
cdr3_aa: CASSVAGHTEAFF
j_call: TRBJ1-1
d_call: -
clone_size: -
v_call: TRBV9